This T cell receptor (beta chain) was sequenced in a study of T cells in localized non-small cell lung cancer. Study-level results: A median roughly 57 of the top 100 tumor clones appeared in adjacent lung. Since sequencing was restricted to only one region of the tumor, intratumor heterogeneity remains a possibility.

Germline-derived CDR1 and CDR2 are MDHEN and SYDVKM. The CDR3 spans 17 residues. The trim removed 5 bases at V and 5 bases at J, leaving 16 bases unmatched. Assay used: immunoSEQ multiplex PCR; TCRdb lists only in-frame clones, some missing. Of roughly 2,700 clones in the sample, 28% were seen once. In this sample, this clone is medium-sized (0.01 to 0.1%). No antigen is known for it. The specimen comprised lung tumor tissue, sampled before any cancer treatment. This chain joins TRBV28 and TRBJ2-7, with 9 positions matching TRBD1. The sequence was obtained from a female donor over 55 with stage II squamous cell lung carcinoma. The CDR3 loop is CASSPLYRGQGTDEQYF. CDR3 in DNA: TGTGCCAGCAGTCCCCTCTATAGGGGACAGGGTACCGACGAGCAGTACTTC.